This TCR beta chain is drawn from a study of PD-L1 blockade in urothelial cancer. Study details: In terms of prior chemotherapy, patients had received 0 to 3 regimens.

The CDR3 is 11 residues long. Germline lookup yields CDR1 DFQATT and CDR2 SNEGSKA (reference sequence). V was clipped by 1 base and J by 7 bases, with 8 bases between them. Synthetic analogs of TCR templates were spiked into every PCR. Here immunoSEQ multiplex PCR was the method, and the copy in TCRdb shows in-frame clones only, minus some. The table includes about 28,000 clones, 75% to 90% detected once. The sequence was obtained from a man aged 50 or older with urothelial cancer. Sequenced material: PBMCs, taken around atezolizumab (anti-PD-L1) treatment. The V call is TRBV20-1, the J call TRBJ2-7; possibly TRBD1 or TRBD2 for D (6 bases each). CDR3 residues: CSARGGGEQYV. In DNA form, the CDR3 reads TGCAGTGCTAGAGGAGGGGGGGAGCAGTACGTC.